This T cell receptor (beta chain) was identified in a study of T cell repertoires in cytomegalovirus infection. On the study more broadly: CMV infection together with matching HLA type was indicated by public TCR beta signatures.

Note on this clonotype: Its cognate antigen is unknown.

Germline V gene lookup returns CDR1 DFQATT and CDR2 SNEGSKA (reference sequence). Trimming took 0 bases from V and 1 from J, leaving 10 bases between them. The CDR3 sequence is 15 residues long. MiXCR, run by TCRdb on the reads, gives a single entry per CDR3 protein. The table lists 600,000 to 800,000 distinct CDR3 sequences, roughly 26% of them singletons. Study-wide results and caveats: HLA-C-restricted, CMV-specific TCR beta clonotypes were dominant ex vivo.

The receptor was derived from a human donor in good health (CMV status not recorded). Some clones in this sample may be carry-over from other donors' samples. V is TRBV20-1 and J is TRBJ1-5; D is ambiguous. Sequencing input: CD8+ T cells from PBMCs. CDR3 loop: CSARDLKDSNQPQHF. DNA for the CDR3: TGCAGTGCTAGAGATCTAAAGGACAGCAATCAGCCCCAGCATTTT.